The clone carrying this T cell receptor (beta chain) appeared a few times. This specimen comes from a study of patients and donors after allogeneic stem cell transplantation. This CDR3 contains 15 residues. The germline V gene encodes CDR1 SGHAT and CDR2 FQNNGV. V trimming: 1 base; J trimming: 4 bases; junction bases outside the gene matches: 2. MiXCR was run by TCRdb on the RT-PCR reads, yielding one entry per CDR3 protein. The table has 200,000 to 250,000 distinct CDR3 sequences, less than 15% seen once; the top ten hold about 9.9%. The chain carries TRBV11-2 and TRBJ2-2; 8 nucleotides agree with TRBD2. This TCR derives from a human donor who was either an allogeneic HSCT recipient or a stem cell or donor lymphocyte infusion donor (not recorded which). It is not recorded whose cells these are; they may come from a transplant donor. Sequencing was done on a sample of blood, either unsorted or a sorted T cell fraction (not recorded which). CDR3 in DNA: TGTGCCAGCAGCTTAGCGGGAGGGACCACCGGGGAGCTGTTTTTT. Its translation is CASSLAGGTTGELFF.